This is a list of T cell receptor beta chains from one sample in a study of cytomegalovirus exposure and HLA in healthy donors. Only in-frame clones appear in the TCRdb table, and some are missing; sequencing was by immunoSEQ multiplex PCR. Of approximately 120,000 clones in the sample, over 60% were seen once. Input material: PBMCs. Receptor source: a woman aged 60-75 years in good health and CMV-seropositive. Each CDR3 is given with its conserved first and last residue. Fields, in order: D gene, J gene, V gene, clone size, CDR3 DNA, CDR3 protein. The D gene is left open where the match is weak. For some rows the clone size is stated as once, few or many, or as a class when expanded; others skip it.

>NA|TRBJ1-4|TRBV7-9|NA
TGTGCCAGCAGCAACCGACAGGAGTCTAATGAAAAACTGTTTTTT
CASSNRQESNEKLFF
>NA|TRBJ2-5|TRBV5-1|NA
TGCGCCAGCAGCTTGGGAGGTCGGCCGGAGGAGGCCCAGTACTTC
CASSLGGRPEEAQYF
>NA|TRBJ2-1|TRBV5-6|once
TGTGCCAGCAGCTTGGAACAGGTCAGCTCCTACAATGAGCAGTTCTTC
CASSLEQVSSYNEQFF
>NA|TRBJ2-7|TRBV18|NA
TGTGCCAGCTCACTGACAGCTTTCTCCTACGAGCAGTACTTC
CASSLTAFSYEQYF
>NA|TRBJ2-7|TRBV4-1|NA
TGCGCCAGCAGCCTAAAAACAGAGGGCGTCTGGGACGAGCAGTACTTC
CASSLKTEGVWDEQYF
>TRBD1|TRBJ2-7|TRBV5-1|once
TGCGCCAGCAGCACCATGGGGGGACAGGGGGGTGAGCAGTACTTC
CASSTMGGQGGEQYF
>NA|TRBJ1-3|TRBV9|NA
TGTGCCAGCAGCGAGACCCTCGCGGGCAGATCCTCTGGAAACACCATATATTTT
CASSETLAGRSSGNTIYF
>NA|TRBJ1-1|TRBV4-1|NA
TGCGCCAGCAGCCAATCCGGGACATTGAACACTGAAGCTTTCTTT
CASSQSGTLNTEAFF
>TRBD1|TRBJ2-3|TRBV6-1|NA
TGTGCCAGCAGTGCCTCTTGGACAGGGACTAGCACAGATACGCAGTATTTT
CASSASWTGTSTDTQYF
>NA|TRBJ2-1|TRBV9|once
TGTGCCAGCAGCGTAGAGACGACGGGCTGGCGGGGACCATACAATGAGCAGTTCTTC
CASSVETTGWRGPYNEQFF
>NA|TRBJ1-1|TRBV7-8|NA
TGTGCCAGCAGCTTAGAGGACAGCACGACTGAAGCTTTCTTT
CASSLEDSTTEAFF
>NA|TRBJ2-6|TRBV7-8|NA
TGTGCCAGCAGCCCCCGAGCTTCTGGGGCCAACGTCCTGACTTTC
CASSPRASGANVLTF
>NA|TRBJ2-2|TRBV10-3|NA
TGTGCCATCAATCCGGACAGTATCACCGGGGAGCTGTTTTTT
CAINPDSITGELFF
>TRBD1|TRBJ1-1|TRBV6-1|NA
TGTGCCAGCAGTGCACGCCCAGGGGGCGCGAAAGGAACTGAAGCTTTCTTT
CASSARPGGAKGTEAFF
>TRBD1|TRBJ2-7|TRBV7-8|NA
TGTGCCAGCAGCTTAGGGACAGGGAGCTCCTACGAGCAGTACTTC
CASSLGTGSSYEQYF
>TRBD2|TRBJ2-1|TRBV4-2|NA
TGTGCCAGCAGCCAAGACGGCGGGAGGCAGTACAATGAGCAGTTCTTC
CASSQDGGRQYNEQFF
>TRBD1|TRBJ1-4|TRBV6-5|NA
TGTGCCAGCAGTCGAACGACAGGGGTGCGTGAAAAACTGTTTTTT
CASSRTTGVREKLFF
>TRBD1|TRBJ2-3|TRBV6-1|NA
TGTGCCAGCAGTGATCTGACAGGGCTTAGTTCAGATACGCAGTATTTT
CASSDLTGLSSDTQYF
>NA|TRBJ1-2|TRBV18|once
TGTGCCAGCTCACCAATCGAACAGGGTGGCTATGGCTACACCTTC
CASSPIEQGGYGYTF
>TRBD1|TRBJ2-3|TRBV18|NA
TGTGCCAGCTCACAAACAGGGGAAAGTACGCAGTATTTT
CASSQTGESTQYF
>NA|TRBJ2-5|TRBV27|once
TGTGCCAGCAGTTTATCAGGATTGAAGGAAACAGGCCACCAAGAGACCCAGTACTTC
CASSLSGLKETGHQETQYF
>NA|TRBJ1-4|TRBV30|NA
TGTGCCTGGAGTGTAAGGGGGACTAATGAAAAACTGTTTTTT
CAWSVRGTNEKLFF
>NA|TRBJ2-2|TRBV9|NA
TGTGCCAGCAGCGTAGTACCCGGGGGGCCTAACACCGGGGAGCTGTTTTTT
CASSVVPGGPNTGELFF
>NA|TRBJ1-1|TRBV4-2|NA
TGTGCCAGCAGCCAGATTGGACAGATGAACACTGAAGCTTTCTTT
CASSQIGQMNTEAFF
>NA|TRBJ1-2|TRBV4-3|NA
TGCGCCAGCAGCCCGATAGCGGGTTGGGGCTACACCTTC
CASSPIAGWGYTF
>TRBD1|TRBJ1-1|TRBV7-2|NA
TGTGCCAGCAGGCTTAGGGCAGGGGGCGAAGCTTTCTTT
CASRLRAGGEAFF